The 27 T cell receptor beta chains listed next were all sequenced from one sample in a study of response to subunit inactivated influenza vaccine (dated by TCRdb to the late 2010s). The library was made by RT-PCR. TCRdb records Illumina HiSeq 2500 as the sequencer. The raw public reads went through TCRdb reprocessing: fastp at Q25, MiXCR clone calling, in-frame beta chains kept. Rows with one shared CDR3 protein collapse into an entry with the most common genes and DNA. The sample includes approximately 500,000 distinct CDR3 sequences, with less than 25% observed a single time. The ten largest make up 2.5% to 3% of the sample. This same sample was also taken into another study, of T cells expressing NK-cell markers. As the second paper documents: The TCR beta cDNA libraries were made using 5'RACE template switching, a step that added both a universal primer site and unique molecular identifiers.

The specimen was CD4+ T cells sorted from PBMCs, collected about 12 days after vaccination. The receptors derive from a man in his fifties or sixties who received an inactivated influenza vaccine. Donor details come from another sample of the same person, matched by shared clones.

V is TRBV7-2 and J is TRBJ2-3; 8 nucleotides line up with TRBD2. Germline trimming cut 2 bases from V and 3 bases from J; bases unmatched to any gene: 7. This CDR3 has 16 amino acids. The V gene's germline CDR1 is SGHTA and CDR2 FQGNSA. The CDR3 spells CASSLFGSGRTDTQYF. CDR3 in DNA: TGTGCCAGCAGCTTATTCGGGAGCGGGAGAACAGATACGCAGTATTTT.

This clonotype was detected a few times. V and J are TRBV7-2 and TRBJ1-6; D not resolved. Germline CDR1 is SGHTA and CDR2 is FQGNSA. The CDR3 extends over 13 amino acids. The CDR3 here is CGGRSSYNSPLHF. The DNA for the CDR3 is TGTGGAGGCCGGAGCTCCTATAATTCACCCCTCCACTTT.

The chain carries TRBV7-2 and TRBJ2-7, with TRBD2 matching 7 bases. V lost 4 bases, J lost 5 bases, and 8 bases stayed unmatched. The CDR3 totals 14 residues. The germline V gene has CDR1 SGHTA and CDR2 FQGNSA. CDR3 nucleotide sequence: TGTGCCAGCAGCTCCCCAACGGGGGGTCACGAGCAGTACTTC. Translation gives CASSSPTGGHEQYF.

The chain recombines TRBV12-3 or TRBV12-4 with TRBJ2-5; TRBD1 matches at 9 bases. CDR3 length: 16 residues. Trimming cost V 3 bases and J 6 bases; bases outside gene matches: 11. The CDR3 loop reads CASSFFTGQGKKTQYF. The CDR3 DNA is TGTGCCAGCAGTTTTTTTACGGGACAGGGAAAGAAGACCCAGTACTTC.

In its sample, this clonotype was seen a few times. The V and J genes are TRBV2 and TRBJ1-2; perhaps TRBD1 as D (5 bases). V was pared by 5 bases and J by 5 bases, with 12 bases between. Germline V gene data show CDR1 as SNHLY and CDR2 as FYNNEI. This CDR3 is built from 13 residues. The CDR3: CASSTGGEYGYTF. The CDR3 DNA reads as TGTGCCAGCAGTACAGGAGGGGAATATGGCTACACCTTC.

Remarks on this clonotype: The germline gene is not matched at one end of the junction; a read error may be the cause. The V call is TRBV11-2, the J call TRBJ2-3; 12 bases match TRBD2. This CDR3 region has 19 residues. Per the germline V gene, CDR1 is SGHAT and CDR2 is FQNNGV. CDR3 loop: CACSPTSGGLRFSTDTQYF. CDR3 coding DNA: TGTGCCTGCAGCCCGACTAGCGGGGGTCTTAGATTCAGCACAGATACGCAGTATTTT.

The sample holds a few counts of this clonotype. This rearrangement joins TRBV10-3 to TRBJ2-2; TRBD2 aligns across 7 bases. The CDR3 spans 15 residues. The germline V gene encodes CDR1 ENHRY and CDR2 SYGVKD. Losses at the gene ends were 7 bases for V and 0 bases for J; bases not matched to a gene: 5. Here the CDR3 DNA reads TGTGCCATCAAGGGGCTAGCGGCGAACACCGGGGAGCTGTTTTTT. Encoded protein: CAIKGLAANTGELFF.

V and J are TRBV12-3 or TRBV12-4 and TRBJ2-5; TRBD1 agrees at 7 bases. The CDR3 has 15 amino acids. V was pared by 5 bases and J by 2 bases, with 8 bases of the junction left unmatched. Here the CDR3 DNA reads TGTGCCAGCAGTCCCCTCCAGGGGGTTCAAGAGACCCAGTACTTC. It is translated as CASSPLQGVQETQYF.

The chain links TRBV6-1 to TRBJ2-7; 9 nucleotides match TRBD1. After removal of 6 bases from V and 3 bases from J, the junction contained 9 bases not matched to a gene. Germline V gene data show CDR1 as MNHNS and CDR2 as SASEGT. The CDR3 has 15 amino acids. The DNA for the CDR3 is TGTGCCAGCAGCCAAGACAGGGGGACCCTCTACGAGCAGTACTTC. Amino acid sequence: CASSQDRGTLYEQYF.

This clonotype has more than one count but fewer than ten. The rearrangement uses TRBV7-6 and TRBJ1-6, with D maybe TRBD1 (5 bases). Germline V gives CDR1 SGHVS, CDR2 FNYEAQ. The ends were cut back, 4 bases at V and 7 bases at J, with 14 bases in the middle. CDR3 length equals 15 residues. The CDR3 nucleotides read TGTGCCAGCAGCTCCGACGGACGGGGCAATTCACCCCTCCACTTT. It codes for CASSSDGRGNSPLHF. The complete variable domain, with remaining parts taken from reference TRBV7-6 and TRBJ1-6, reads GAGVSQSPRYKVTKRGQDVALRCDPISGHVSLYWYRQALGQGPEFLTYFNYEAQQDKSGLPNDRFSAERPEGSISTLTIQRTEQRDSAMYRCASSSDGRGNSPLHFGNGTRLTVT.

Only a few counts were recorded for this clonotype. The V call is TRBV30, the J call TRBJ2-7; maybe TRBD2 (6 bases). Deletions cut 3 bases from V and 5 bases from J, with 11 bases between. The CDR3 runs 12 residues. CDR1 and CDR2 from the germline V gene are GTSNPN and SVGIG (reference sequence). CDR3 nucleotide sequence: TGTGCCTGGAGACCCGGGAGCAACGAGCAGTACTTC. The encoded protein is CAWRPGSNEQYF. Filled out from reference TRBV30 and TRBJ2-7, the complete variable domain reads SQTIHQWPATLVQPVGSPLSLECTVEGTSNPNLYWYRQAAGRGLQLLFYSVGIGQISSEVPQNLSASRPQDRQFILSSKKLLLSDSGFYLCAWRPGSNEQYFGPGTRLTVT.

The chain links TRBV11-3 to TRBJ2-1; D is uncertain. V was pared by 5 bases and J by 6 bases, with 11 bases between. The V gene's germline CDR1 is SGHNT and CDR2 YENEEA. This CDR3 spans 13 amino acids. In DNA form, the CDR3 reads TGTGCCAGCAGCCTGGGGAATTCCAATGAGCAGTTCTTC. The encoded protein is CASSLGNSNEQFF.

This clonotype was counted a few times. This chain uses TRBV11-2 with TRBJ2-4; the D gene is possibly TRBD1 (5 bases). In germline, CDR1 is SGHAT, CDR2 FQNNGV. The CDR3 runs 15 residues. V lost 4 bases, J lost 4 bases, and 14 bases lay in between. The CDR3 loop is CASSYSDSLKNIQYF. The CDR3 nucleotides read TGTGCCAGCAGCTACTCAGACAGTCTTAAAAACATTCAGTACTTC.

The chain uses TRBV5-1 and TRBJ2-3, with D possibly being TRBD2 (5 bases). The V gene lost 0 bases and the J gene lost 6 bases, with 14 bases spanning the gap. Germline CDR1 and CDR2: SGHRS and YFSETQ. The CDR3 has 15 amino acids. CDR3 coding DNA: TGCGCCAGCAGCTTGGGGGAGCGAGTGTCTGATACGCAGTATTTT. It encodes CASSLGERVSDTQYF.

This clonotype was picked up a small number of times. The CDR3 region is CSARRRESNQPQHF. The DNA for the CDR3 is TGCAGTGCTAGAAGGAGGGAGAGCAATCAGCCCCAGCATTTT. V usage is TRBV20-1 and J usage is TRBJ1-5; no firm D call. Trimming cost V 2 bases and J 1 base, with 9 bases left between them. The CDR3 sequence is 14 residues long. In germline, CDR1 is DFQATT, CDR2 SNEGSKA (reference sequence).

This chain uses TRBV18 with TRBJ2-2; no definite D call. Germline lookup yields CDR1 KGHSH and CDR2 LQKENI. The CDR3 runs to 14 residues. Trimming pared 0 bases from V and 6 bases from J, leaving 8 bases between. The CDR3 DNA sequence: TGTGCCAGCTCACCACCGTCTAGTCCCGGGGAGCTGTTTTTT. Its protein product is CASSPPSSPGELFF. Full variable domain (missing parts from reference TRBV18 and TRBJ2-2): NAGVMQNPRHLVRRRGQEARLRCSPMKGHSHVYWYRQLPEEGLKFMVYLQKENIIDESGMPKERFSAEFPKEGPSILRIQQVVRGDSAAYFCASSPPSSPGELFFGEGSRLTVL.

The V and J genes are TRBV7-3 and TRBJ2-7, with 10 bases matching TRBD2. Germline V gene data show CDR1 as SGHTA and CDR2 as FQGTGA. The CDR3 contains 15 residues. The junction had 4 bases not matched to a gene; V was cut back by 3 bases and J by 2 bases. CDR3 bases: TGTGCCAGCAGCTTTAAAGCGGGAGGGCCCTACGAGCAGTACTTC. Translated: CASSFKAGGPYEQYF.

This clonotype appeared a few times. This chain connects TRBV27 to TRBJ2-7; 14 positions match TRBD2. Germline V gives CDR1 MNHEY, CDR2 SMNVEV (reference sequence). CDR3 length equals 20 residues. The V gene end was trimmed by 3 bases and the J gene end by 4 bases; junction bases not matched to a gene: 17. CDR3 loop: CASSLLLSGLAGGLTYEQYF. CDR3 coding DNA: TGTGCCAGCAGTTTGCTTTTAAGCGGACTAGCGGGAGGTCTAACATACGAGCAGTACTTC.

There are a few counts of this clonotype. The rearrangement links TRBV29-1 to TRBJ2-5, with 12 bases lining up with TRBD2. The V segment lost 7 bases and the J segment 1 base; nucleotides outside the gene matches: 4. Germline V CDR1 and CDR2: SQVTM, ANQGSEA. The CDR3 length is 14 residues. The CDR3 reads CSAMGLAGQETQYF. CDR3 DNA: TGCAGCGCCATGGGACTAGCGGGCCAAGAGACCCAGTACTTC. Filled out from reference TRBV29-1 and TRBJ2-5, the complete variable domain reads SAVISQKPSRDICQRGTSLTIQCQVDSQVTMMFWYRQQPGQSLTLIATANQGSEATYESGFVIDKFPISRPNLTFSTLTVSNMSPEDSSIYLCSAMGLAGQETQYFGPGTRLLVL.

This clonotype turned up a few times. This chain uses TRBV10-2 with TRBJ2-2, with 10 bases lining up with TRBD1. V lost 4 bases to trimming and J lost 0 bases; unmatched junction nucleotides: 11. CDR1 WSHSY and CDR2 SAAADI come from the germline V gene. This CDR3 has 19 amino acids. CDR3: CASSGRTGGGYSNTGELFF. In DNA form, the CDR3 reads TGCGCCAGCAGTGGGCGGACAGGGGGAGGCTATTCGAACACCGGGGAGCTGTTTTTT.

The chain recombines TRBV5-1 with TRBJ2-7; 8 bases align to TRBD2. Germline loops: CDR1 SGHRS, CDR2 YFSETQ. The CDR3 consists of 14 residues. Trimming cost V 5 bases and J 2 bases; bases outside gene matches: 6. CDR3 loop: CASRERTSTYEQYF. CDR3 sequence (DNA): TGCGCCAGCAGGGAAAGGACTAGCACCTACGAGCAGTACTTC.

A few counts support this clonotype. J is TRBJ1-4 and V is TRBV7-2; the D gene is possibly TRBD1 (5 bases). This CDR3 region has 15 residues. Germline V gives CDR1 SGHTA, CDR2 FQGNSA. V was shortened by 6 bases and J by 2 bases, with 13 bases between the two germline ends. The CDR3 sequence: CASRPGALTNEKLFF. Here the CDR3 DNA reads TGTGCCAGCAGACCCGGGGCACTCACTAATGAAAAACTGTTTTTT.

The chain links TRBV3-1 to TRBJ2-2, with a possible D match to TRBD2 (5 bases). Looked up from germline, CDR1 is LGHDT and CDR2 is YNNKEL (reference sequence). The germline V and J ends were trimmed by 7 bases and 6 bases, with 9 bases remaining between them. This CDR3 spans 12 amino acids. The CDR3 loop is CASNRGSGELFF. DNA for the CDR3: TGTGCCAGCAACCGGGGTTCCGGGGAGCTGTTTTTT.

CDR3 sequence: CSASSPGPNQPQHF. CDR3 DNA: TGCAGTGCTAGCTCCCCAGGGCCCAATCAGCCCCAGCATTTT. V usage is TRBV20-1 and J usage is TRBJ1-5; D possibly corresponds to TRBD1 (5 bases). The V gene lost 3 bases and the J gene lost 3 bases, with 12 bases spanning the gap. The CDR3 length is 14 residues. Germline V CDR1 and CDR2: DFQATT, SNEGSKA (reference sequence).

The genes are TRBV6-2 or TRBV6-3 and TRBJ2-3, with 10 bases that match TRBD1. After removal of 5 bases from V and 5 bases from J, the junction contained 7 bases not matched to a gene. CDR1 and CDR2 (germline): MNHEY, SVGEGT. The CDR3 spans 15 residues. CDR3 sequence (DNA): TGTGCCAGCAGTCGACAGGGGGCGCATAGAGATACGCAGTATTTT. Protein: CASSRQGAHRDTQYF.

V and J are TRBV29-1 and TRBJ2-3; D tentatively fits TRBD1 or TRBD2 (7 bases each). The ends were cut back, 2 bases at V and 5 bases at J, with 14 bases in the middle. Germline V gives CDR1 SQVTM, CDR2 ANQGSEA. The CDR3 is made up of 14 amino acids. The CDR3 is CSVEYRGGGDTQYF. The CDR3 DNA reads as TGCAGCGTTGAATACAGGGGAGGGGGAGATACGCAGTATTTT.

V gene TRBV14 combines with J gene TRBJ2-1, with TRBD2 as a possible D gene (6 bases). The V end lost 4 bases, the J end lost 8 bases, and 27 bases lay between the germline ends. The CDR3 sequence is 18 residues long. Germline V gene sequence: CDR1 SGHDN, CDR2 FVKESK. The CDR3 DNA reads TGTGCCAGCAGCCTCCTAAGCGCCAGGCGGGAAACTTGGGATGAGCAGTTCTTC. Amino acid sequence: CASSLLSARRETWDEQFF.